The 14 T cell receptor beta chains reported below all come from one sample, sequenced in a study of early T cells in non-severe SARS-CoV-2 infection. TCRdb fed the 5' RACE reads into MiXCR, producing one record per CDR3 protein. The profile shows fewer than 75,000 distinct CDR3 sequences, roughly 18% of them singletons. Sequenced here: whole blood, sampled at baseline. These receptors were obtained from an adult who was a healthcare worker with PCR-confirmed SARS-CoV-2 infection or an uninfected control (not recorded which).

This clonotype occurred a few times. V gene TRBV12-3 or TRBV12-4 combines with J gene TRBJ1-1; D gene ambiguous. The CDR3 contains 14 residues. Trimming left V 6 bases short and J 2 bases short, with 13 bases between. The CDR3 sequence: CASSPTTLNTEAFF. As DNA, the CDR3 is TGTGCCAGCAGCCCCACGACACTAAACACTGAAGCTTTCTTT.

This clonotype appeared a few times. The rearrangement uses TRBV19 and TRBJ1-6; weak D call: TRBD1 (5 bases). Germline assignment: CDR1 LNHDA and CDR2 SQIVND (reference sequence). V lost 4 bases to trimming and J lost 5 bases, with 15 bases between them. The CDR3 contains 16 residues. In nucleotides, the CDR3 is TGTGCCAGTAGTACCACCGGGACGGTGAATAATTCACCCCTCCACTTT. Translating gives CASSTTGTVNNSPLHF.

The V and J genes are TRBV7-2 and TRBJ2-5, with D unclear. Trimming pared 4 bases from V and 2 bases from J, leaving 11 bases between. The CDR3 contains 14 residues. Germline V gene sequence: CDR1 SGHTA, CDR2 FQGNSA. The CDR3 sequence is CASSSRSRQETQYF. The CDR3 bases are TGTGCCAGCAGCTCCCGAAGTAGACAAGAGACCCAGTACTTC.

CDR3 region: CASSRKPGELFF. CDR3 nucleotides: TGTGCCAGCAGCCGTAAACCCGGGGAGCTGTTTTTT. This chain connects TRBV4-2 to TRBJ2-2; no clear D. Per germline, CDR1 LGHNA and CDR2 YNFKEQ. V lost 4 bases and J lost 6, with 6 bases in between. The CDR3 loop spans 12 amino acids.

This CDR3 reads CASSLAGVRETQYF. The CDR3 DNA follows: TGTGCCAGCAGCTTAGCCGGGGTCAGAGAGACCCAGTACTTC. The rearrangement links TRBV7-9 to TRBJ2-5; weak D call: TRBD2 (5 bases). Germline lookup yields CDR1 SEHNR and CDR2 FQNEAQ (reference sequence). There are 14 residues in the CDR3. V was clipped by 0 bases and J by 4 bases, with 9 bases between them.

This clonotype was seen more than once but under ten times. V and J are TRBV6-4 and TRBJ2-1; a weak D match, TRBD2 (6 bases). The germline CDR1 and CDR2 sequences are MRHNA and SNTAGT. The CDR3 is 13 residues long. Trimming cost V 3 bases and J 8 bases, with 11 bases left between them. Here the CDR3 reads CASSERESDEQFF. The CDR3 nucleotides read TGTGCCAGCAGTGAACGGGAGAGTGATGAGCAGTTCTTC.

Judged by abundance, this clonotype is medium-sized. The rearrangement links TRBV24-1 to TRBJ2-7; D remains ambiguous. V was cut by 9 bases and J by 2 bases, with 7 bases left in between. CDR1 KGHDR and CDR2 SFDVKD come from the germline V gene. The CDR3 is 11 residues long. This chain's CDR3 is CATHRTYEQYF. The DNA of the CDR3 is TGTGCCACCCATCGCACCTACGAGCAGTACTTC.

The V and J genes are TRBV29-1 and TRBJ1-1; possibly TRBD1 for D (5 bases). Trimming removed 6 bases from V and 4 bases from J, with 9 bases in between. The CDR3 length is 11 residues. Germline CDR1 and CDR2: SQVTM and ANQGSEA. The CDR3: CSVFGGTEAFF. The CDR3 bases are TGCAGCGTCTTCGGGGGCACTGAAGCTTTCTTT.

The rearrangement joins TRBV4-3 to TRBJ1-1; 8 nucleotides line up with TRBD1. Germline-derived CDR1 and CDR2 are LGHNA and YSLEER. CDR3 length equals 13 residues. J lost 6 bases, V lost 1 base, and 1 base had no gene match. The CDR3 DNA reads as TGCGCCAGCAGCCAAGCACAGGGGGCTGAAGCTTTCTTT. Translated, it gives CASSQAQGAEAFF.

This clonotype was found a few times. This chain links TRBV6-2 or TRBV6-3 with TRBJ1-1, with unresolved D. The CDR3 consists of 13 residues. Germline V gene lookup returns CDR1 MNHEY and CDR2 SVGEGT. V lost 0 bases, J lost 1 base, and 3 bases lay in between. The CDR3 region is CASSYSKNTEAFF. The CDR3 coding sequence is TGTGCCAGCAGTTACTCGAAGAACACTGAAGCTTTCTTT.

The chain recombines TRBV6-5 with TRBJ2-7, with a tentative D call TRBD2 (6 bases). The CDR3 totals 13 residues. The V and J ends lost 6 bases and 0 bases respectively, with 9 bases between them. The V gene's germline CDR1 is MNHEY and CDR2 SVGAGI. The CDR3 loop reads CASRIGGSYEQYF. The CDR3 nucleotides are TGTGCCAGCAGAATCGGGGGCTCCTACGAGCAGTACTTC.

The gene calls are TRBV11-2 and TRBJ2-5; 7 bases align to TRBD1. The CDR3 runs to 14 residues. The V and J ends lost 5 bases and 5 bases, in that order; junction bases with no gene match: 8. Per germline, CDR1 SGHAT and CDR2 FQNNGV. The DNA for the CDR3 is TGTGCCAGCAGCCCAACAGGGGTATTGGAGACCCAGTACTTC. This codes for CASSPTGVLETQYF. The complete variable domain, with remaining parts taken from reference TRBV11-2 and TRBJ2-5, reads EAGVAQSPRYKIIEKRQSVAFWCNPISGHATLYWYQQILGQGPKLLIQFQNNGVVDDSQLPKDRFSAERLKGVDSTLKIQPAKLEDSAVYLCASSPTGVLETQYFGPGTRLLVL.

Relative to its sample, this clonotype is medium-sized. The V call is TRBV6-6, the J call TRBJ1-2, with 8 bases that match TRBD1. Germline CDR1 MNHNY, CDR2 SVGAGI (reference sequence). With V trimmed by 5 bases and J by 2 bases, 4 bases remained unmatched. This CDR3 region has 14 residues. CDR3 amino acids: CASSPRGQNYGYTF. The DNA for the CDR3 is TGTGCCAGCAGTCCCAGGGGGCAAAACTATGGCTACACCTTC.

The rearrangement uses TRBV3-1 and TRBJ2-7; TRBD2 matches 15 bases. The CDR3 extends over 17 amino acids. V shed 3 bases, J shed 6 bases, and the junction held 9 bases outside the gene matches. Germline loops: CDR1 LGHDT, CDR2 YNNKEL (reference sequence). The CDR3: CASSHLAGTSGRTEQYF. The CDR3, as DNA: TGTGCCAGCAGCCATCTAGCCGGGACTAGCGGGAGGACCGAGCAGTACTTC.